Following are 10 T cell receptor beta chains from one sample sequenced in a study of cytomegalovirus exposure and HLA in healthy donors. PCR involved 60 Vbeta and 13 Jbeta primers. Sequencing was performed with immunoSEQ multiplex PCR; in TCRdb, only in-frame clones are kept and a portion is missing. The sample has fewer than 200,000 clones, roughly 76% seen once. The sample consisted of PBMCs. The source of these receptors is a young woman in good health and CMV-seropositive.

The chain uses TRBV29-1 and TRBJ1-5, with D unclear. The CDR3 runs 13 residues. Trimming stripped 6 bases from V and 3 bases from J, with 12 bases between. Germline lookup yields CDR1 SQVTM and CDR2 ANQGSEA. The CDR3 nucleotides read TGCAGCGTGGCTGGAGGGCACAATCAGCCCCAGCATTTT. Translated: CSVAGGHNQPQHF.

V and J are TRBV7-2 and TRBJ2-3; 11 nucleotides match TRBD2. CDR3 length: 17 residues. V dropped 2 bases and J dropped 4; count of bases not matched to a gene: 8. Germline V gene data show CDR1 as SGHTA and CDR2 as FQGNSA. The CDR3 here is CASSLNPVAGGPDTQYF. The CDR3 DNA reads TGTGCCAGCAGCTTAAACCCAGTAGCGGGGGGGCCAGATACGCAGTATTTT. The whole variable domain, remainder taken from reference TRBV7-2 and TRBJ2-3, is GAGVSQSPSNKVTEKGKDVELRCDPISGHTALYWYRQSLGQGLEFLIYFQGNSAPDKSGLPSDRFSAERTGGSVSTLTIQRTQQEDSAVYLCASSLNPVAGGPDTQYFGPGTRLTVL.

The rearrangement uses TRBV28 and TRBJ2-2, with 9 positions matching TRBD2. The J segment lost 3 bases and the V segment lost 10 bases, leaving 6 bases of the junction unmatched. The germline V gene encodes CDR1 MDHEN and CDR2 SYDVKM. The CDR3 runs to 14 residues. In DNA, the CDR3 is TGTGCCACCAGCGGGGGGAGGGACACCGGGGAGCTGTTTTTT. This codes for CATSGGRDTGELFF.

The chain combines TRBV28 with TRBJ2-7, with a tentative D call TRBD2 (5 bases). Germline loops: CDR1 MDHEN, CDR2 SYDVKM. V was trimmed by 3 bases and J by 2 bases, leaving 11 bases between them. This CDR3 region has 14 residues. The DNA of the CDR3 is TGTGCCAGCAGTTTTTGGGAGCCAGCCTACGAGCAGTACTTC. Translating gives CASSFWEPAYEQYF.

The CDR3 loop reads CASSPLGGATGELFF. CDR3 DNA: TGTGCCAGCAGCCCCTTAGGGGGGGCCACCGGGGAGCTGTTTTTT. The chain joins TRBV5-6 to TRBJ2-2; D is perhaps TRBD2 (7 bases). The ends were cut back, 4 bases at V and 4 bases at J, with 14 bases in the middle. The CDR3 is 15 residues long. In germline, CDR1 is SGHDT, CDR2 YYEEEE.

This clone showed up just a few times. V and J are TRBV5-5 and TRBJ2-2; TRBD2 aligns across 7 bases. The germline V gene encodes CDR1 SGHKS and CDR2 YYEKEE (reference sequence). After removal of 2 bases from V and 4 bases from J, the junction contained 2 bases not matched to a gene. CDR3 size: 14 residues. The CDR3 loop is CASSLGLVTGELFF. DNA of the CDR3: TGTGCCAGCAGCTTAGGACTAGTCACCGGGGAGCTGTTTTTT.

This chain uses TRBV19 with TRBJ2-5, with 9 bases fitting TRBD2. The CDR3 has 16 amino acids. V dropped 5 bases and J dropped 4; count of bases not matched to a gene: 11. CDR1 is LNHDA, CDR2 SQIVND, per germline (reference sequence). This chain's CDR3 is CASSGIGGGAGETQYF. CDR3 nucleotides: TGTGCCAGTAGTGGTATTGGCGGGGGGGCCGGAGAGACCCAGTACTTC.

Remarks on this clone: At one end, the junction sequence differs from germline, possibly due to a read error. The chain has TRBV27 and TRBJ2-3; perhaps TRBD2 as D (6 bases). The CDR3 totals 14 residues. The V gene's germline CDR1 is MNHEY and CDR2 SMNVEV (reference sequence). The CDR3 DNA reads TGTGCCAGCAGTTTACGGGGACCGACTAGTATAACGGATTTT. Encoded protein: CASSLRGPTSITDF.

V is TRBV7-8 and J is TRBJ2-1; perhaps TRBD2 as D (6 bases). The V and J ends lost 10 bases and 7 bases respectively, with 20 bases between them. Germline CDR1 and CDR2: SGHVS and FQNEAQ. The CDR3 runs 14 residues. The chain's CDR3 is CATGWAGLGNEQFF. CDR3 DNA sequence: TGTGCCACCGGTTGGGCGGGGCTTGGGAATGAGCAGTTCTTC.

The rearrangement joins TRBV5-1 to TRBJ2-3; D unresolved. Germline V gives CDR1 SGHRS, CDR2 YFSETQ. The CDR3 sequence is 13 residues long. V dropped 5 bases and J dropped 2 bases, with 9 bases sitting between them. CDR3 amino acids: CASRATNTDTQYF. The CDR3 DNA reads as TGCGCCAGCAGGGCAACGAACACAGATACGCAGTATTTT.